A single sample gave rise to the 14 T cell receptor beta chains below, sequenced in a study of technical replicates of blood from several donors. Sequenced by immunoSEQ multiplex PCR; TCRdb stores in-frame clones only, minus some. The data hold about 63,000 clones, with about 87% observed a single time. Sequenced input: PBMCs. The receptors here all came from a human donor in good health. Some clones in this sample may be carry-over from other donors' samples.

The genes are TRBV11-3 and TRBJ2-5; the match to TRBD1 covers 10 bases. Germline V gives CDR1 SGHNT, CDR2 YENEEA. J gave up 1 base and V 3 bases, and 2 bases lay outside the gene matches. This CDR3 has 15 residues. This chain's CDR3 is CASSLGQGTQETQYF. Here the CDR3 DNA reads TGTGCCAGCAGCTTGGGACAGGGGACCCAAGAGACCCAGTACTTC.

This clone has just one count. This chain links TRBV20-1 with TRBJ1-2; D unresolved. This CDR3 is 10 amino acids long. The V end was cut by 6 bases, the J end by 8 bases, with 10 bases between. The germline CDR1 and CDR2 sequences are DFQATT and SNEGSKA (reference sequence). As DNA, the CDR3 is TGCAGTGCCGCGGAGAGGGGCTACACCTTC. Its translation: CSAAERGYTF.

The V call is TRBV19, the J call TRBJ1-3; D remains ambiguous. Germline-derived CDR1 and CDR2 are LNHDA and SQIVND (reference sequence). The V end lost 3 bases, the J end lost 8 bases, and 17 bases lay between the germline ends. The CDR3 covers 15 residues. CDR3 in DNA: TGTGCCAGTAGTATCATTGGAGGCGCTATTGACACCATATATTTT. Protein product: CASSIIGGAIDTIYF.

The chain has TRBV7-9 and TRBJ2-7, with 12 bases aligning to TRBD2. This CDR3 spans 15 amino acids. The V gene end was trimmed by 5 bases and the J gene end by 7 bases; junction bases not matched to a gene: 9. Germline CDR1 reads SEHNR; CDR2 reads FQNEAQ (reference sequence). The CDR3 DNA reads TGTGCCAGCAGCATGACTAGCGGGAGCTCAGGGGAGCAGTACTTC. Its translation: CASSMTSGSSGEQYF.

The rearrangement uses TRBV7-6 and TRBJ2-2; D is uncertain. Trimming stripped 6 bases from V and 2 bases from J, with 13 bases between. The CDR3 contains 15 residues. Germline V gives CDR1 SGHVS, CDR2 FNYEAQ. CDR3 in DNA: TGTGCCAGCAGTCCACCAGCGACCAACACCGGGGAGCTGTTTTTT. This translates into CASSPPATNTGELFF. Full variable domain (outside the CDR3, taken from reference TRBV7-6 and TRBJ2-2): GAGVSQSPRYKVTKRGQDVALRCDPISGHVSLYWYRQALGQGPEFLTYFNYEAQQDKSGLPNDRFSAERPEGSISTLTIQRTEQRDSAMYRCASSPPATNTGELFFGEGSRLTVL.

The rearrangement links TRBV7-3 to TRBJ2-7; no definite D call. V was trimmed by 7 bases and J by 2 bases, leaving 27 bases between them. CDR1 and CDR2 from the germline V gene are SGHTA and FQGTGA. This CDR3 is 18 amino acids long. The CDR3 coding sequence is TGTGCCAGCACCATTACCCCTAGGAAGGCGCCACGTACCTACGAGCAGTACTTC. This sequence encodes CASTITPRKAPRTYEQYF.

The chain employs TRBV6-1 and TRBJ2-7, with 11 bases fitting TRBD2. V lost 4 bases, J lost 6 bases, and 14 bases stayed unmatched. This CDR3 has 17 amino acids. Germline CDR1 MNHNS, CDR2 SASEGT. CDR3 amino acids: CASSALHLAGGGREQYF. As DNA, the CDR3 is TGTGCCAGCAGTGCGCTGCATCTAGCGGGAGGAGGTCGCGAGCAGTACTTC.

The rearrangement uses TRBV7-8 and TRBJ1-5, with D perhaps TRBD1 (5 bases). The CDR3 consists of 20 residues. Looked up from germline, CDR1 is SGHVS and CDR2 is FQNEAQ. Trimming took off 1 base at V and 0 bases at J, with 22 bases between the two ends. The chain's CDR3 is CASSLVRGIGIPPSNQPQHF. The CDR3 region has the DNA TGTGCCAGCAGCTTAGTACGGGGGATCGGAATTCCTCCTAGCAATCAGCCCCAGCATTTT.

The chain uses TRBV15 and TRBJ1-4; D is perhaps TRBD1 (6 bases). The CDR3 spans 13 residues. Germline V CDR1 and CDR2: LNHNV, YYDKDF (reference sequence). V was clipped by 6 bases and J by 5 bases, with 10 bases between them. CDR3 amino acids: CATSGQINEKLFF. Written as DNA, the CDR3 is TGTGCCACCAGTGGACAGATAAATGAAAAACTGTTTTTT.

The CDR3 sequence: CASSRPTCRVAEPQHF. The CDR3 DNA follows: TGTGCCAGCAGCCGTCCAACGTGCAGGGTGGCGGAGCCCCAGCATTTT. J is TRBJ1-5 and V is TRBV14; D is possibly TRBD1 (5 bases). V was clipped by 4 bases and J by 8 bases, with 21 bases between them. CDR3 length: 16 residues. CDR1 and CDR2 (germline): SGHDN, FVKESK.

The chain employs TRBV5-1 and TRBJ1-2; tentatively, D is TRBD1 (5 bases). Germline assignment: CDR1 SGHRS and CDR2 YFSETQ. This CDR3 contains 16 residues. V gave up 0 bases and J gave up 2 bases, with 14 bases separating them. The CDR3 nucleotides are TGCGCCAGCAGCTTGGAGAGTCGAACAGGCAACTATGGCTACACCTTC. This gives the protein CASSLESRTGNYGYTF.

V gene TRBV7-2 combines with J gene TRBJ1-6, with 7 bases fitting TRBD1. Germline CDR1 and CDR2: SGHTA and FQGNSA. J was trimmed by 6 bases and V by 5 bases; bases with no gene match: 4. This CDR3 comprises 14 residues. Here the CDR3 DNA reads TGTGCCAGCAGCGTACAGGGGATTAATTCACCCCTCCACTTT. Its protein is CASSVQGINSPLHF.

V and J are TRBV5-1 and TRBJ1-3, with 7 positions matching TRBD1. The germline V gene encodes CDR1 SGHRS and CDR2 YFSETQ. The CDR3 runs to 17 residues. The junction had 10 bases not matched to a gene; V was cut back by 0 bases and J by 4 bases. The CDR3 coding sequence is TGCGCCAGCAGCTTGGATACCGGGACAGTGCGGGGAAACACCATATATTTT. Amino acids: CASSLDTGTVRGNTIYF.

The J gene is TRBJ1-3, the V gene TRBV27; D is uncertain. CDR3 length: 15 residues. V lost 2 bases, J lost 8 bases, and 16 bases lay in between. Per the germline V gene, CDR1 is MNHEY and CDR2 is SMNVEV (reference sequence). CDR3 coding DNA: TGTGCCAGCAGTTTAAGCGGGAGGGCAAGTGACACCATATATTTT. It translates to CASSLSGRASDTIYF.